This entry features one T cell receptor beta chain sequence. This clone was detected only a few times. The antigen it recognizes is unknown. Base qualities are missing; no much larger clone stands one base away. Based on the germline V gene, the CDR1 and CDR2 sequences are SGHTA and FQGNSA. Including cysteine and phenylalanine, the CDR3 has 14 amino acids. Here the CDR3 DNA is all that survives: 42 bases in frame from base 1. V has 2 bases trimmed and J has 7 bases trimmed; junction bases matching no gene number 3. The data stem from a study of beta chain features in type 1 diabetes (dated by TCRdb to 2016 to 2019). Context from the whole study: Mean age, gender distribution, total cell number and subset yield did not differ between patients and healthy donors. Across all samples, approximately 98,000,000 sorted cells were examined, and cell number per subset correlated strongly with RNA yield. In the study, TCRB repertoires of sorted circulating CD4+ T cell subsets from recently diagnosed type 1 diabetes patients were compared with those of matched healthy donors. Regulatory and stem cell-like memory subsets were isolated from only 8 patients and about eight healthy donors, whereas naive and central memory subsets came from all 30 or so donors. What the work shows at the level of the full study, not this receptor alone: Fewer insertions and more nucleotide deletions at VDJ recombination sites were observed in patients with type 1 diabetes, implying thymic rearrangement abnormalities. Because cDNA rather than genomic DNA was sequenced, highly expressing activated cells could have been over-represented, although no difference in activation and CD3 levels was found between groups. The naive, central memory and regulatory TCRB repertoires appeared to resemble one another more closely among patients than among healthy donors. Only small numbers of individuals were included in the HLA sub-analyses, which left unresolved whether HLA type had any influence on TCRB rearrangement. Shorter templates might be favored by PCR, yet because patient and control samples were amplified and corrected together, any such skew would affect both groups equally. In all four CD4+ subsets, TCRB CDR3 length was moderately but significantly shorter in type 1 diabetes patients.

Each donor gave one peripheral blood draw, averaging approximately 120 mL, which was collected into heparinised tubes. A BD FACSAria II and a panel including CD45RO, CCR7, CD25, CD127, CD95 and CD27 were used to sort naive, central memory, regulatory and stem cell-like memory CD4+ T cells. A purity above 95% was achieved for all sorted populations. PBMCs were separated immediately by Lymphoprep density gradient centrifugation and were stained directly, without being cultured. Samples were stained and sorted in pairs, with one healthy donor and one patient per experiment, so that batch effects were minimized. The entire isolated RNA was reverse transcribed using the High Capacity cDNA Reverse Transcription Kit, and thus expressed TCRB transcripts were sequenced. Deep immunoSEQ sequencing was performed on naive, central memory and regulatory T cell samples, with an average of around 3.4 million total reads per sample. Sorted cells were lysed in RLT buffer, and RNA was extracted using DNase-treated RNeasy Micro or Mini kits according to cell number. To prevent cross-contamination, every cell subset was processed on its own, while patient and healthy donor samples were processed together. The immunoSEQ multiplex PCR was used to amplify TCRB sequences from cDNA, generating 87-bp fragments that spanned the CDR3 region. Amplicons were sequenced on the Illumina HiSeq platform. As for the authors' bioinformatics: PCR bias was corrected computationally using synthetic template baselines, and reads within Hamming distance 2 were collapsed, with unmergeable singletons discarded. Reads were aligned against IMGT to assign V, D and J genes, CDR3 length and insertions or deletions at six rearrangement sites. Within each subset, clonotype counts were normalized to sorted cell number, and only after that were true diversity and Gini coefficients computed with the tcR R package. The overlap coefficient, calculated on TCRB nucleotide sequences, was used to measure repertoire sharing. Drawn from immuneACCESS, this table holds only the in-frame rearrangements with V and J called that TCRdb kept. Clones are partly lost; checked studies trace under half to an unresolved V gene and leave the rest unexplained. The V and J calls and clone size are taken from that table; D and trimming were inferred from the DNA. This sample lists approximately 140,000 clones; 6.9% were detected once. The ten largest clones add up to about 1.3% of the sample.

This clonotype was sampled from a woman under 40 in good health. Material for sequencing was central memory CD4+ T cells from blood. The rearrangement combines TRBV7-2 with TRBJ2-1, and TRBD2 aligns with 9 junction nucleotides. The CDR3 region: CASSLNLAGNEQFF. Read as DNA, the sequence is TGTGCCAGCAGCTTAAACCTAGCGGGAAATGAGCAGTTCTTC.